A single sample is the source of the 19 T cell receptor beta chains below, sequenced in a study of Graves' ophthalmopathy and Graves' hyperthyroidism (dated by TCRdb to the late 2010s). The sequencer listed for this sample is Illumina HiSeq 2000. For repertoire sequencing, TCR beta CDR3 regions were amplified from RNA transcripts. HTBI primers and the Qiagen OneStep RT-PCR kit were used in a first-round RT-PCR, which was followed by a second-round multiplex PCR, size selection and purification. The raw public reads went through TCRdb reprocessing: fastp at Q25, MiXCR clone calling, in-frame beta chains kept. Each entry merges the rows of one CDR3 protein and shows their most common DNA and genes. For this sample there are a few hundred thousand distinct CDR3 sequences; 17% appear just once. 2.4% of the sample comes from the top ten. The sequencing sample was made of peripheral blood. These receptors all stem from an adult woman with stable Graves' hyperthyroidism.

The chain joins TRBV7-2 to TRBJ1-1; D possibly corresponds to TRBD1 (6 bases). Germline V gene lookup returns CDR1 SGHTA and CDR2 FQGNSA. Trimming cost V 5 bases and J 0 bases, with 10 bases left between them. This CDR3 has 14 amino acids. DNA of the CDR3: TGTGCCAGCAGCAGACAGGCTTTGAACACTGAAGCTTTCTTT. This translates into CASSRQALNTEAFF.

This clonotype was counted many times. The chain joins TRBV5-5 to TRBJ2-7; TRBD2 matches 8 bases. V lost 0 bases and J lost 6; bases outside the gene matches: 5. The CDR3 spans 14 residues. Germline V gene sequence: CDR1 SGHKS, CDR2 YYEKEE (reference sequence). Here the CDR3 DNA reads TGTGCCAGCAGCTTGGTCGCGGGAGGTGCCGAGCAGTACTTC. Its protein is CASSLVAGGAEQYF.

In regard to this clonotype: A much larger clone sits a single nucleotide away, making a read error possible. The gene calls are TRBV18 and TRBJ1-5; D not certain. V gave up 6 bases and J gave up 5 bases, with 11 bases separating them. Germline V gene sequence: CDR1 KGHSH, CDR2 LQKENI. CDR3 length: 13 residues. The CDR3 loop is CASSGITHQPQHF. The CDR3 DNA is TGTGCCAGCTCGGGGATAACTCATCAGCCCCAGCATTTT.

Ten or more counts support this clonotype. A read error may account for a junction end that differs from germline. V is TRBV29-1 and J is TRBJ2-7; the D is unclear. The CDR3 sequence is 13 residues long. The germline V gene has CDR1 SQVTM and CDR2 ANQGSEA. The CDR3 DNA sequence: TGCAGCGTTCGTGATGGGTTTGCCCACGAGCAGTGCTTC. It is translated as CSVRDGFAHEQCF.

This clonotype was seen many times. This CDR3 is CSVDGSAAPGETQYF. The CDR3 region has the DNA TGCAGCGTTGATGGTAGTGCAGCCCCGGGAGAGACCCAGTACTTC. The chain is built from TRBV29-1 and TRBJ2-5; unclear D gene. The length of the CDR3 is 15 residues. The germline gives CDR1 SQVTM, CDR2 ANQGSEA. V lost 3 bases, J lost 4 bases, and 18 bases lay in between.

This clonotype was recorded many times. This chain links TRBV6-5 with TRBJ2-7; 9 bases are shared with TRBD1. The length of the CDR3 is 14 residues. Germline V gives CDR1 MNHEY, CDR2 SVGAGI. The trim removed 2 bases at V and 6 bases at J, leaving 5 bases unmatched. CDR3: CASSYGQGYSEQYF. Written as DNA, the CDR3 is TGTGCCAGCAGTTACGGACAGGGGTATTCCGAGCAGTACTTC.

This clonotype showed up many times. The chain uses TRBV6-5 and TRBJ1-5; 7 bases are a match to TRBD1. The CDR3 consists of 14 residues. J lost 3 bases, V lost 5 bases, and 4 bases had no gene match. The germline CDR1 and CDR2 sequences are MNHEY and SVGAGI. Written as DNA, the CDR3 is TGTGCCAGCAGTACCGACAGGGTCAATCAGCCCCAGCATTTT. Its protein is CASSTDRVNQPQHF.

This clonotype has at least ten counts. This chain links TRBV20-1 with TRBJ2-4; 13 nucleotides align to TRBD2. The CDR3 has 19 amino acids. Germline V lookup: CDR1 DFQATT, CDR2 SNEGSKA (reference sequence). V shed 1 base and J 3 bases; nucleotides not matched to a gene: 12. The CDR3 spells CSARVPGTSGTVYKNIQYF. DNA for the CDR3: TGCAGTGCTAGAGTTCCGGGGACTAGCGGGACTGTTTACAAAAACATTCAGTACTTC.

This clonotype showed up many times. The chain carries TRBV20-1 and TRBJ2-4, with D perhaps TRBD2 (6 bases). CDR1 is DFQATT and CDR2 is SNEGSKA in the germline V gene (reference sequence). The ends were cut back, 1 base at V and 8 bases at J, with 12 bases in the middle. The CDR3 covers 13 residues. The CDR3 DNA reads as TGCAGTGCTAGAGTCGGGGGAACGCACATTCAGTACTTC. This sequence encodes CSARVGGTHIQYF.

This clonotype has a count of ten or more. The chain combines TRBV10-3 with TRBJ2-5; 7 bases are shared with TRBD1. With V trimmed by 3 bases and J by 2 bases, 6 bases remained unmatched. Germline CDR1 and CDR2: ENHRY and SYGVKD. The CDR3 has 15 residues. The chain's CDR3 is CAISEQGSLQETQYF. As DNA, the CDR3 is TGTGCCATCAGTGAACAGGGGTCCTTACAAGAGACCCAGTACTTC.

This clonotype was counted many times. The chain recombines TRBV12-3 or TRBV12-4 with TRBJ2-5, with D possibly called TRBD1 or TRBD2 (5 bases each). This CDR3 is built from 16 residues. Trimming removed 4 bases at V and 5 bases at J, with 20 bases between. CDR3 bases: TGTGCCAGCAGTTCGACCGGGACCTTGACGGGGGAGACCCAGTACTTC. This gives the protein CASSSTGTLTGETQYF.

The J gene is TRBJ1-5, the V gene TRBV11-1; 9 bases align to TRBD1. V was clipped by 5 bases and J by 2 bases; unmatched bases: 10. Germline loops: CDR1 SGHAT, CDR2 FQDESV (reference sequence). The CDR3 has 17 residues. The CDR3 coding sequence is TGTGCCAGCAGCCCCCGGACAGGGGTGGGTGGCAATCAGCCCCAGCATTTT. Translated, it gives CASSPRTGVGGNQPQHF.

This clonotype was counted ten times or more. The chain is built from TRBV28 and TRBJ1-3, with D perhaps TRBD1 (5 bases). The V gene lost 3 bases and the J gene lost 3 bases, with 18 bases spanning the gap. Germline V lookup: CDR1 MDHEN, CDR2 SYDVKM. There are 17 residues in the CDR3. The CDR3 DNA reads TGTGCCAGCAGTTTGTATGGGGAGGGGACGTATGGAAACACCATATATTTT. Translated, it gives CASSLYGEGTYGNTIYF. The variable domain in full, with the rest retrieved from reference TRBV28 and TRBJ1-3, is DVKVTQSSRYLVKRTGEKVFLECVQDMDHENMFWYRQDPGLGLRLIYFSYDVKMKEKGDIPEGYSVSREKKERFSLILESASTNQTSMYLCASSLYGEGTYGNTIYFGEGSWLTVV.

The chain combines TRBV6-1 with TRBJ2-7, with 10 bases matching TRBD1. The CDR3 has 14 residues. CDR1 and CDR2 from the germline V gene are MNHNS and SASEGT. Trimming removed 11 bases from V and 3 bases from J; junction bases left unmatched: 10. The CDR3 here is CAGRLGQGSYEQYF. In DNA, the CDR3 is TGTGCCGGGCGGCTGGGACAGGGGAGCTACGAGCAGTACTTC.

This clonotype occurred many times. This chain uses TRBV5-1 with TRBJ2-7; the D gene is possibly TRBD2 (6 bases). The CDR3 has 14 residues. In germline, CDR1 is SGHRS, CDR2 YFSETQ. The V end lost 4 bases, the J end lost 1 base, and 12 bases lay between the germline ends. The CDR3 nucleotides are TGCGCCAGCAGCCAACTAGCCACATCCTACGAGCAGTACTTC. Protein: CASSQLATSYEQYF.

This clonotype has at least ten counts. The chain carries TRBV12-3 or TRBV12-4 and TRBJ1-2, with 7 nucleotides matching TRBD1. V lost 7 bases to trimming and J lost 3 bases; unmatched junction nucleotides: 5. This CDR3 has 13 residues. The CDR3 protein is CASTLDRDYGYTF. The CDR3 DNA reads TGTGCCAGCACCCTCGACAGGGACTATGGCTACACCTTC.

This clonotype was counted at least ten times. The rearrangement uses TRBV6-1 and TRBJ1-5, with D unresolved. Between the trimmed V and J ends, which lost 6 bases and 1 base, there was a span of 10 bases. The CDR3 consists of 14 residues. CDR1 and CDR2 (germline): MNHNS, SASEGT. CDR3: CASRQGTSNQPQHF. As DNA, the CDR3 is TGTGCCAGCAGGCAAGGAACCAGCAATCAGCCCCAGCATTTT.

This clonotype was seen many times. V usage is TRBV20-1 and J usage is TRBJ2-7; 11 bases are shared with TRBD2. In germline, CDR1 is DFQATT, CDR2 SNEGSKA (reference sequence). The CDR3 contains 14 residues. Trimming cost V 6 bases and J 3 bases; bases outside gene matches: 7. The CDR3 sequence: CSAPLLAGDYEQYF. For the CDR3, the DNA is TGCAGTGCCCCACTACTAGCGGGAGACTACGAGCAGTACTTC.

This clonotype was observed at least ten times. V is TRBV20-1 and J is TRBJ2-5; tentative D call: TRBD1 (6 bases). V lost 8 bases and J lost 2, with 15 bases in between. This CDR3 spans 13 amino acids. CDR1 is DFQATT and CDR2 is SNEGSKA in the germline V gene (reference sequence). CDR3 DNA sequence: TGCAGTTTCTTGGACAGAGATCAAGAGACCCAGTACTTC. Translating it yields CSFLDRDQETQYF.